This T cell receptor (beta chain) was obtained from a study of low-dose radiotherapy and immunotherapy resistance in tumors (dated by TCRdb to 2022 to 2024). Background for the entire study: Patients in Cohort 1 were given 0.5 Gy per fraction every 2 weeks, and the prescribed total PTV dose was 6.5 Gy. For Cohort 2, the dose was 1 Gy per fraction given every two weeks, adding up to 13 Gy in total across 26 weeks. Patients were given nivolumab as a 240 mg flat dose every two weeks and ipilimumab at 1 mg/kg every six weeks, with both drugs delivered intravenously. Every two weeks, patients got intravenous cyclophosphamide at 200 mg/m2, given one day ahead of each radiation and immunotherapy administration. Starting on cycle 1 day 1, patients took 300 mg of aspirin by mouth once daily for four cycles. The trial did not randomize participants into treatment groups. The translational analysis covered eight patients: three from the first dose cohort and the first five from the second dose cohort.

TCRdb names Illumina HiSeq 2500 as the instrument used. First-strand cDNA was synthesized with Superscript III and a set of TRAV- and TRBV-specific primers, covering both TCRalpha and TCRbeta chains. TCRs were amplified with Phusion for around 21 PCR cycles, with a constant-region primer paired with the adapter attached to the V primers. Amplification of the isolated mRNA was done with the MessageAmp II aRNA Amplification Kit, which involved an approximately 15-hour in vitro transcription at 37 degrees C. The Dynabeads mRNA DIRECT Purification Kit was used to isolate the mRNA for TCR sequencing. Indexed Illumina adapters were added in a second Phusion PCR of about 26 cycles, and the PCR products were purified with AMPure XP beads. The published analysis was carried out like this. Custom Perl scripts pooled TCR sequences encoding the same protein, removed out-of-frame sequences and computed each clonotype's abundance. Any TCR sequence backed by just one read was left out of the analysis. Among the metrics used to describe the repertoires were Shannon entropy, Gini index, clonality, richness, and the frequency of TCRs shared between repertoires. TCRdb reprocessing: public reads trimmed at Q25 with fastp, clones called with MiXCR, in-frame beta chains kept. Rows are unified per CDR3 protein, each entry keeping the most common DNA and genes. In this record, the V and J calls reflect TCRdb's handling and not the investigators' own analysis. In this sample the table shows some 46,000 distinct CDR3 sequences, less than 30% of which occur a single time. The top ten constitute roughly a tenth of the sample.

The sample's time point label is to be understood as: after trial treatment. The sample's treatment or condition label is to be understood as: LDRT plus nivolumab, ipilimumab, low-dose cyclophosphamide and aspirin (RACIN trial). Donors were enrolled in RACIN, a single-arm phase I dose-escalation trial in which nivolumab, ipilimumab, aspirin, low-dose cyclophosphamide and low-dose radiotherapy were combined. Patients with advanced, TIL-negative solid tumors were considered eligible. A distance of 10 bases separates the germline ends of V and J, which lose 1 base and 3 bases respectively. The germline V gene (reference sequence) sets CDR1 to SEHNR and CDR2 to FQNEAQ. The CDR3 numbers 15 residues from cysteine through phenylalanine. Only the CDR3 DNA is retained, 45 bases long and in frame from the first base. Only a few counts were recorded for this clonotype. What antigen it recognizes has not been identified. No much larger clonotype is one base removed from it; base qualities were not supplied.

This TCR was sampled from a male donor with prostate cancer. The sequencing used PBMCs, collected after low-dose radiotherapy plus immunotherapy. The chain joins TRBV7-9 to TRBJ2-1, and possibly TRBD2, on 7 matching bases. The CDR3 protein sequence reads: CASSLGGGHYNEQFF. DNA sequence: TGTGCCAGCAGCTTAGGCGGGGGACACTACAATGAGCAGTTCTTC.